This T cell receptor beta chain was captured by sequencing in a study of blood T cells in healthy people across ages. CDR1 is SGDLS, CDR2 YYNGEE, per germline. This CDR3 is built from 14 residues. V trimming: 4 bases; J trimming: 9 bases; junction bases outside the gene matches: 13. This clonotype has more than one count but fewer than ten. For the second PCR, which ran for about 6 to 11 cycles, a sample-barcoded 5' primer and a J-beta primer mix were used. MiXCR was run by TCRdb on the 5' RACE reads, yielding one entry per CDR3 protein. The sample records hundreds of thousands of distinct CDR3 sequences, 25% being singletons. Another study also made use of these data, one on T cells of mothers and their children. That source adds: A few healthy Caucasian mothers and their six children donated.

This TCR was recovered from a boy younger than 18 in good health. V is TRBV9 and J is TRBJ2-7, with TRBD2 matching over 7 bases. Sequencing was performed on blood. DNA for the CDR3: TGTGCCAGCAGCCCCTCGGGGCTAGCGGATAGGCAGTACTTC. Its translation is CASSPSGLADRQYF. The variable domain in full, completed from reference TRBV9 and TRBJ2-7, reads DSGVTQTPKHLITATGQRVTLRCSPRSGDLSVYWYQQSLDQGLQFLIQYYNGEERAKGNILERFSAQQFPDLHSELNLSSLELGDSALYFCASSPSGLADRQYFGPGTRLTVT.